This TCR beta chain was retrieved from a study of blood T cell repertoires in COVID-19. Study context: From T cells, B-cell-depleted T cells, or PBMCs came the material, which was cDNA or gDNA.

In the authors' methods: Cell counts per sample came from amplifying reference gene primers. Produced via immunoSEQ multiplex PCR; TCRdb's table is partial and in-frame only. Clone size and the V and J calls come from that table; the DNA yielded D and trimming. The sample lists hundreds of thousands of clones, approximately 86% occurring once. Trimming left V 2 bases short and J 2 bases short, with 18 bases between. The CDR3 totals 17 residues. Germline CDR1 SGDLS, CDR2 YYNGEE. There are a few counts of this clone. Sequenced input: peripheral blood. The chain employs TRBV9 and TRBJ2-3; D may be TRBD2 (7 bases). The clonotype originates from a man aged 65 to 79 with acute or convalescent COVID-19. DNA for the CDR3: TGTGCCAGCAGCGTCCAGGGTGGGGGGGCAGTCACAGATACGCAGTATTTT. Translation: CASSVQGGGAVTDTQYF.